This T cell receptor beta chain was profiled in a study of T cells in Graves' hyperthyroidism and ophthalmopathy. Germline assignment: CDR1 MDHEN and CDR2 SYDVKM. The V gene lost 5 bases and the J gene lost 7 bases, with 14 bases spanning the gap. The CDR3 covers 13 residues. This clonotype has at least ten counts. Its antigen is unidentified. Findings and limits, study-wide: Median prediction lead before ophthalmopathy onset was 6.5 months with the model.

Each ophthalmopathy patient scored at least 3 on the Clinical Activity Score and at least 4 on NOSPECS grade, with duration under 3 months. Uncontrolled infections, other autoimmune diseases, pregnancy or lactation led to exclusion of patients. From 8.5 to 10 ml of fresh peripheral blood, PBMCs were isolated. The CDR3 regions of TCR beta were amplified from RNA transcripts. HTBI primers were the set used in a first-round RT-PCR of the TCR CDR3. TCRdb re-called the multiplex PCR reads through MiXCR, storing one row per CDR3 protein. This repertoire shows around 600,000 distinct CDR3 sequences, approximately 15% found once; its top ten account for around 3.5%.

The rearrangement uses TRBV28 and TRBJ1-2; unclear D gene. The clonotype comes from a woman between 40 and 50 years old with Graves' ophthalmopathy. Source material: blood. The CDR3 nucleotides read TGTGCCAGCAGTAGCTCTAGCCAGTTTGGCTACACCTTC. Its protein product is CASSSSSQFGYTF.